This entry lists 14 T cell receptor beta chains sequenced from one sample in a study of blood T cell repertoires in COVID-19. Clones were read by immunoSEQ multiplex PCR, and TCRdb kept only the in-frame ones, dropping some. The sample has 100,000 or so clones; 92% are singletons. The sequenced sample was peripheral blood. These receptors came from an older woman with active COVID-19.

The CDR3, as DNA: TGCGCCAGTCGGCGGGGATCGGATCAGCCCCAGCATTTT. This translates into CASRRGSDQPQHF. The chain employs TRBV5-1 and TRBJ1-5; D is undetermined. CDR1 and CDR2 (germline): SGHRS, YFSETQ. The V and J ends lost 8 bases and 5 bases respectively, with 14 bases between them. CDR3 size: 13 residues.

J is TRBJ1-2 and V is TRBV2; TRBD1 agrees at 8 bases. The CDR3 totals 16 residues. The germline V gene encodes CDR1 SNHLY and CDR2 FYNNEI. The junction had 12 bases not matched to a gene; V was cut back by 4 bases and J by 5 bases. CDR3 in amino acids: CASSVGAGGAGYGYTF. The DNA for the CDR3 is TGTGCCAGCAGTGTAGGGGCAGGGGGCGCGGGTTATGGCTACACCTTC.

This chain links TRBV9 with TRBJ2-2; a possible D gene is TRBD1 (7 bases). V was clipped by 0 bases and J by 6 bases, with 18 bases between them. CDR1 is SGDLS and CDR2 is YYNGEE in the germline V gene. This CDR3 spans 17 amino acids. CDR3 sequence: CASSVVGGGAGAGELFF. CDR3 nucleotide sequence: TGTGCCAGCAGCGTAGTTGGAGGGGGCGCCGGCGCCGGGGAGCTGTTTTTT.

This chain uses TRBV9 with TRBJ2-1; 8 nucleotides match TRBD2. The CDR3 loop spans 14 amino acids. Trimming took 2 bases from V and 4 from J; bases not matched to a gene: 2. Germline V gene lookup returns CDR1 SGDLS and CDR2 YYNGEE. The CDR3, as DNA: TGTGCCAGCAGCGTCGGGACTAGATACAATGAGCAGTTCTTC. Translating it yields CASSVGTRYNEQFF. The variable domain in full, completed from reference TRBV9 and TRBJ2-1, reads DSGVTQTPKHLITATGQRVTLRCSPRSGDLSVYWYQQSLDQGLQFLIQYYNGEERAKGNILERFSAQQFPDLHSELNLSSLELGDSALYFCASSVGTRYNEQFFGPGTRLTVL.

The V gene is TRBV11-2, the J gene TRBJ2-2; the match to TRBD2 covers 8 bases. V lost 0 bases to trimming and J lost 4 bases; unmatched junction nucleotides: 4. The CDR3 length is 16 residues. Germline CDR1 and CDR2: SGHAT and FQNNGV. This chain's CDR3 is CASSLDLAGLTGELFF. CDR3 in DNA: TGTGCCAGCAGCTTAGATCTAGCGGGTCTCACCGGGGAGCTGTTTTTT.

The chain links TRBV19 to TRBJ1-1; the match to TRBD1 covers 7 bases. CDR3 length equals 14 residues. Germline assignment: CDR1 LNHDA and CDR2 SQIVND (reference sequence). After removal of 7 bases from V and 0 bases from J, the junction contained 5 bases not matched to a gene. CDR3 sequence (DNA): TGTGCCAGTAACCCGGGACAGATGAACACTGAAGCTTTCTTT. Amino acid sequence: CASNPGQMNTEAFF.

J is TRBJ2-3 and V is TRBV28, with TRBD2 matching over 7 bases. CDR3 length: 15 amino acids. Germline CDR1 and CDR2: MDHEN and SYDVKM. V dropped 8 bases and J dropped 2; count of bases not matched to a gene: 10. The CDR3 sequence is CASSLSGLNTDTQYF. The CDR3 DNA is TGTGCCAGCTCCCTTAGCGGGTTAAACACAGATACGCAGTATTTT.

V and J are TRBV6-5 and TRBJ1-4; 11 bases map to TRBD1. The CDR3 is 15 amino acids. Germline trimming cut 8 bases from V and 4 bases from J; bases unmatched to any gene: 6. Germline loops: CDR1 MNHEY, CDR2 SVGAGI. The CDR3 region is CASGDRGRGNEKLFF. In nucleotides, the CDR3 is TGTGCCAGCGGGGACAGGGGGAGGGGTAATGAAAAACTGTTTTTT.

The chain combines TRBV28 with TRBJ1-1, with 7 bases matching TRBD1. Germline loops: CDR1 MDHEN, CDR2 SYDVKM. V gave up 4 bases and J gave up 2 bases; unmatched junction bases: 4. The length of the CDR3 is 14 residues. The CDR3 protein is CASSSDRVNTEAFF. The CDR3 coding sequence is TGTGCCAGCAGTTCCGACAGGGTCAACACTGAAGCTTTCTTT.

This rearrangement joins TRBV28 to TRBJ1-2, with D tentatively TRBD1 (6 bases). Germline assignment: CDR1 MDHEN and CDR2 SYDVKM. The CDR3 runs 12 residues. V lost 11 bases and J 1 base, leaving 11 bases between the germline ends. CDR3 loop: CASNRDNYGYTF. CDR3 bases: TGTGCCTCCAACAGGGATAACTATGGCTACACCTTC.

The chain couples TRBV7-6 to TRBJ2-1, with 12 nucleotides matching TRBD1. Germline loops: CDR1 SGHVS, CDR2 FNYEAQ. This CDR3 comprises 16 residues. V shed 3 bases and J 5 bases; nucleotides not matched to a gene: 5. The CDR3 DNA is TGTGCCAGCAGCTTTCCCGGGACAGGGGGCCACAATGAGCAGTTCTTC. Amino acid sequence: CASSFPGTGGHNEQFF.

The V call is TRBV7-6, the J call TRBJ2-7; D call uncertain. Trimming removed 2 bases at V and 8 bases at J, with 13 bases between. This CDR3 comprises 13 residues. Per germline, CDR1 SGHVS and CDR2 FNYEAQ. CDR3 coding DNA: TGTGCCAGCAGCTTAAGGTCGGCAGGAAAGCAGTACTTC. This gives the protein CASSLRSAGKQYF. Filled out from reference TRBV7-6 and TRBJ2-7, the complete variable domain reads GAGVSQSPRYKVTKRGQDVALRCDPISGHVSLYWYRQALGQGPEFLTYFNYEAQQDKSGLPNDRFSAERPEGSISTLTIQRTEQRDSAMYRCASSLRSAGKQYFGPGTRLTVT.

The genes are TRBV27 and TRBJ1-3; D is perhaps TRBD1 (6 bases). This CDR3 has 14 residues. CDR1 MNHEY and CDR2 SMNVEV come from the germline V gene (reference sequence). Trimming took 5 bases from V and 7 from J, leaving 15 bases between them. DNA of the CDR3: TGTGCCAGCAGTCCATACAGGGAAGGGAACACCATATATTTT. Translation gives CASSPYREGNTIYF.

V and J are TRBV19 and TRBJ2-1; 7 positions match TRBD1. The CDR3 runs 16 residues. Germline values: CDR1 LNHDA, CDR2 SQIVND (reference sequence). With V trimmed by 7 bases and J by 6 bases, 15 bases remained unmatched. Written as DNA, the CDR3 is TGTGCCAGTAAGCGAGGGACAGACTTAAACGTCAATGAGCAGTTCTTC. It codes for CASKRGTDLNVNEQFF. Filled out from reference TRBV19 and TRBJ2-1, the complete variable domain reads DGGITQSPKYLFRKEGQNVTLSCEQNLNHDAMYWYRQDPGQGLRLIYYSQIVNDFQKGDIAEGYSVSREKKESFPLTVTSAQKNPTAFYLCASKRGTDLNVNEQFFGPGTRLTVL.